The T cell receptor (beta chain) under discussion was sequenced for a study of T cell changes during pregnancy in multiple sclerosis. TCRdb keeps only in-frame clones here, not all; method: immunoSEQ multiplex PCR. The data hold 25,000 to 30,000 clones, with approximately 87% observed a single time. With 6 bases clipped from V and 5 bases from J, the junction kept 8 bases outside the gene matches. This CDR3 has 14 residues. CDR1 is SGHTA and CDR2 is FQGTGA in the germline V gene. The receptor was derived from a female donor with multiple sclerosis, enrolled in a pregnancy study. V gene TRBV7-3 combines with J gene TRBJ2-7; TRBD1 matches at 9 bases. The input for sequencing was CD8+ T cells from peripheral blood mononuclear cells, taken after pregnancy. CDR3 in DNA: TGTGCCAGCAGTTGTGGACAGGGGTGGCACGAGCAGTACTTC. Amino acids: CASSCGQGWHEQYF. The full variable domain, rest sourced from reference TRBV7-3 and TRBJ2-7, is GAGVSQTPSNKVTEKGKYVELRCDPISGHTALYWYRQSLGQGPEFLIYFQGTGAADDSGLPNDRFFAVRPEGSVSTLKIQRTERGDSAVYLCASSCGQGWHEQYFGPGTRLTVT.